The 23 T cell receptor beta chains below were found in one sample sequenced in a study of post-analysis software for immune sequencing data. The authors incorporated unique molecular identifiers into the TCR beta cDNA libraries. Via MiXCR, TCRdb re-called the PCR reads, giving one row per CDR3 protein. The sample contains about 200,000 distinct CDR3 sequences, approximately 28% of which appear only once. For these receptors, no antigen is known. Study-level results: In patients, TRBV5-6, TRBV5-1 and TRBV20-1 belonged to five TRBV segments found more frequently than in controls.

Sequencing input: blood. The receptor set was obtained from a girl aged 2-17 years with multiple sclerosis.

This clonotype was detected only a few times. The chain is built from TRBV20-1 and TRBJ1-4, with D tentatively TRBD1 (5 bases). Germline V gene data show CDR1 as DFQATT and CDR2 as SNEGSKA (reference sequence). Trimming shortened V by 3 bases and J by 4 bases, and 12 bases separated the two germline ends. CDR3 length: 14 residues. CDR3 bases: TGCAGTGCTAGGCCTCGAGGGGTTAATGAAAAACTGTTTTTT. Translation gives CSARPRGVNEKLFF.

This clonotype was counted ten times or more. V gene TRBV20-1 combines with J gene TRBJ2-7; 8 nucleotides agree with TRBD2. The CDR3 is 13 residues long. The germline gives CDR1 DFQATT, CDR2 SNEGSKA (reference sequence). The junction had 3 bases not matched to a gene; V was cut back by 1 base and J by 4 bases. The CDR3 loop reads CSARASGSYEQYF. The CDR3 DNA follows: TGCAGTGCTAGAGCTAGCGGGTCGTACGAGCAGTACTTC.

This clonotype has only a few counts. V is TRBV7-3 and J is TRBJ1-1; D is uncertain. Germline V gene data show CDR1 as SGHTA and CDR2 as FQGTGA. This CDR3 contains 12 residues. V was clipped by 1 base and J by 5 bases, with 5 bases between them. CDR3 amino acids: CASSLIPTEAFF. The CDR3 bases are TGTGCCAGCAGCTTAATCCCGACTGAAGCTTTCTTT.

This clonotype has only a few counts. The chain employs TRBV28 and TRBJ1-2; D ambiguous. Germline V CDR1 and CDR2: MDHEN, SYDVKM. This CDR3 has 12 residues. The V and J ends lost 2 bases and 8 bases respectively, with 9 bases between them. CDR3 loop: CASSLSGRGYTF. The CDR3, as DNA: TGTGCCAGCAGTTTAAGTGGAAGAGGCTACACCTTC.

This clonotype was observed many times. The V call is TRBV5-1, the J call TRBJ2-1; 9 bases are shared with TRBD2. The germline CDR1 and CDR2 sequences are SGHRS and YFSETQ. This CDR3 has 17 residues. The junction had 16 bases not matched to a gene; V was cut back by 3 bases and J by 9 bases. The CDR3 bases are TGCGCCAGCAGCTCGCGGACGAGTGGCGGGAGGGCCGTTGAGCAGTTCTTC. Its translation is CASSSRTSGGRAVEQFF.

This clonotype was observed a few times. This may be a read error, as it is one base from a much larger clone. The V call is TRBV29-1, the J call TRBJ2-1; TRBD2 matches at 10 bases. The last part of the DNA fits TRBJ2-7 better; the J call may be wrong. The CDR3 runs 16 residues. Germline V gene data show CDR1 as SQVTM and CDR2 as ANQGSEA. The chain's CDR3 is CSVVSGGPSSYNEQYF. The CDR3 DNA follows: TGCAGCGTTGTTAGCGGGGGGCCTAGCTCCTACAATGAGCAGTACTTC.

The rearrangement uses TRBV12-3 or TRBV12-4 and TRBJ2-1; 14 nucleotides agree with TRBD2. Losses at the gene ends were 6 bases for V and 6 bases for J; bases not matched to a gene: 10. CDR3 length: 17 amino acids. The CDR3 DNA follows: TGTGCCAGCAGCCCCGGGACTAGCGGGAGATACGGCAATGAGCAGTTCTTC. It translates to CASSPGTSGRYGNEQFF.

In the case of this clonotype: This clone may be a read error of a much larger clone one base away. This chain links TRBV29-1 with TRBJ1-2; D not resolved. Germline V CDR1 and CDR2: SQVTM, ANQGSEA. The CDR3 spans 11 residues. CDR3 sequence reads: CSVGARYGHTF. The CDR3, as DNA: TGCAGCGTTGGGGCCCGGTATGGCCACACCTTC. Based on the CDR3 plus reference TRBV29-1 and TRBJ1-2, the full variable domain is SAVISQKPSRDICQRGTSLTIQCQVDSQVTMMFWYRQQPGQSLTLIATANQGSEATYESGFVIDKFPISRPNLTFSTLTVSNMSPEDSSIYLCSVGARYGHTFGSGTRLTVV.

This clonotype was recorded at least ten times. The chain employs TRBV18 and TRBJ2-5; 8 nucleotides align to TRBD1. The V gene end was trimmed by 2 bases and the J gene end by 2 bases; junction bases not matched to a gene: 7. Germline V gene sequence: CDR1 KGHSH, CDR2 LQKENI. The CDR3 runs to 16 residues. The CDR3 nucleotides read TGTGCCAGCTCACCATACGGGACAGGCCGTCAAGAGACCCAGTACTTC. It is translated as CASSPYGTGRQETQYF.

A single count supports this clonotype. The genes are TRBV5-4 and TRBJ2-5; a weak D match, TRBD1 (6 bases). The J call may be mistaken, given a closer DNA end match to TRBJ2-7. Germline V CDR1 and CDR2: SGHNT, YYREEE (reference sequence). The CDR3 is 13 residues long. CDR3 residues: CASSLDRVHEQYF. The CDR3 region has the DNA TGTGCCAGCAGCTTGGACAGGGTCCACGAGCAGTACTTC.

This clonotype was observed at least ten times. This chain links TRBV2 with TRBJ2-5, with TRBD2 matching over 11 bases. V lost 1 base to trimming and J lost 2 bases; unmatched junction nucleotides: 3. The CDR3 is 16 amino acids. Per the germline V gene, CDR1 is SNHLY and CDR2 is FYNNEI. The CDR3 spells CASSEGLAGGQETQYF. CDR3 sequence (DNA): TGTGCCAGCAGTGAAGGTCTAGCGGGAGGTCAAGAGACCCAGTACTTC.

This clonotype has only a few counts. The CDR3 protein is CASSLVTGSYGYTF. For the CDR3, the DNA is TGTGCCAGCAGCTTAGTTACAGGGTCCTATGGCTACACCTTC. The chain carries TRBV11-2 and TRBJ1-2; D perhaps matches TRBD1 (6 bases). The V gene lost 1 base and the J gene lost 4 bases, with 10 bases spanning the gap. CDR3 length: 14 residues. CDR1 is SGHAT and CDR2 is FQNNGV in the germline V gene.

This clonotype was seen at least ten times. The rearrangement uses TRBV4-1 and TRBJ2-7; 8 nucleotides align to TRBD2. The CDR3 is 16 amino acids. Germline V CDR1 and CDR2: MGHRA, YSYEKL. Trimming cost V 1 base and J 2 bases; bases outside gene matches: 7. The CDR3 sequence is CASSQVGAGGTYEQYF. The CDR3 DNA reads as TGCGCCAGCAGCCAAGTCGGTGCGGGAGGCACCTACGAGCAGTACTTC.

The rearrangement links TRBV12-3 or TRBV12-4 to TRBJ1-3; TRBD1 might be the D (6 bases). V was shortened by 7 bases and J by 6 bases, with 19 bases between the two germline ends. The CDR3 has 15 residues. The CDR3: CASTTHRANKNTIYF. The CDR3, as DNA: TGTGCCAGCACCACCCACAGGGCGAATAAAAACACCATATATTTT.

The sample holds a few counts of this clonotype. The chain has TRBV5-1 and TRBJ2-2; 7 bases fit TRBD1. The CDR3 runs 16 residues. Germline V gene data show CDR1 as SGHRS and CDR2 as YFSETQ. Losses at the gene ends were 4 bases for V and 3 bases for J; bases not matched to a gene: 9. CDR3 sequence (DNA): TGCGCCAGCAGCCGGACGACAGGGTCCGACACCGGGGAGCTGTTTTTT. Translation gives CASSRTTGSDTGELFF. Full variable domain (remainder filled in from reference TRBV5-1 and TRBJ2-2): KAGVTQTPRYLIKTRGQQVTLSCSPISGHRSVSWYQQTPGQGLQFLFEYFSETQRNKGNFPGRFSGRQFSNSRSEMNVSTLELGDSALYLCASSRTTGSDTGELFFGEGSRLTVL.

J is TRBJ2-5 and V is TRBV5-1; tentative D call: TRBD2 (5 bases). This CDR3 is 15 amino acids long. Germline V lookup: CDR1 SGHRS, CDR2 YFSETQ. V was trimmed by 4 bases and J by 7 bases, leaving 20 bases between them. CDR3 bases: TGCGCCAGCAGCCCGACGGAGTCCCACCGGGGGACCCAGTACTTC. This gives the protein CASSPTESHRGTQYF.

This clonotype was detected ten times or more. The V and J genes are TRBV6-5 and TRBJ2-1; no definite D call. V lost 1 base, J lost 9 bases, and 16 bases lay in between. This CDR3 is built from 15 residues. Per germline, CDR1 MNHEY and CDR2 SVGAGI. CDR3: CASSYFLEPGTEQFF. CDR3 DNA: TGTGCCAGCAGTTACTTCCTAGAGCCTGGTACTGAGCAGTTCTTC.

This clonotype appeared many times. The V call is TRBV18, the J call TRBJ2-3; D is ambiguous. V was clipped by 4 bases and J by 2 bases, with 19 bases between them. This CDR3 is 17 amino acids long. Germline V gives CDR1 KGHSH, CDR2 LQKENI. The CDR3 protein is CASSLLPSAFSTDTQYF. The CDR3 DNA sequence: TGTGCCAGCTCACTCCTCCCGTCGGCCTTTTCCACAGATACGCAGTATTTT.

The table lists this clonotype with many counts. V and J are TRBV4-2 and TRBJ2-5, with D possibly being TRBD2 (6 bases). The CDR3 contains 16 residues. Germline V gene data show CDR1 as LGHNA and CDR2 as YNFKEQ. V lost 2 bases and J lost 5, with 18 bases in between. The CDR3 sequence: CASSQPLVGRMETQYF. The CDR3 DNA reads as TGTGCCAGCAGCCAACCTTTGGTAGGGAGGATGGAGACCCAGTACTTC.

The genes are TRBV5-1 and TRBJ1-4; TRBD1 matches 7 bases. The CDR3 spans 14 residues. With V trimmed by 8 bases and J by 5 bases, 9 bases remained unmatched. CDR1 is SGHRS, CDR2 YFSETQ, per germline. CDR3 nucleotides: TGCGCCAGTAACGACGGGACAGACAATGAAAAACTGTTTTTT. It translates to CASNDGTDNEKLFF.

The rearrangement uses TRBV6-6 and TRBJ1-3; D remains unclear. Looked up from germline, CDR1 is MNHNY and CDR2 is SVGAGI (reference sequence). The CDR3 length is 15 residues. Trimming shortened V by 0 bases and J by 1 base, and 7 bases separated the two germline ends. The CDR3 loop reads CASSYSQSSGNTIYF. CDR3 DNA: TGTGCCAGCAGTTACTCACAGTCGTCTGGAAACACCATATATTTT.

The chain combines TRBV5-1 with TRBJ1-1; unclear D gene. The V gene's germline CDR1 is SGHRS and CDR2 YFSETQ. The V end was cut by 10 bases, the J end by 2 bases, with 15 bases between. CDR3 size: 13 residues. CDR3 nucleotides: TGCGCCTCTTCCGCGAGCGACAACACTGAAGCTTTCTTT. This gives the protein CASSASDNTEAFF.

In its sample, this clonotype was seen many times. This rearrangement joins TRBV4-1 to TRBJ1-1; 7 positions agree with TRBD1. The CDR3 sequence is 17 residues long. Germline CDR1 reads MGHRA; CDR2 reads YSYEKL. The junction had 10 bases not matched to a gene; V was cut back by 3 bases and J by 0 bases. The CDR3 loop reads CASSHPTAGQLNTEAFF. The CDR3 DNA reads as TGCGCCAGCAGCCACCCTACAGCGGGACAGCTGAACACTGAAGCTTTCTTT.